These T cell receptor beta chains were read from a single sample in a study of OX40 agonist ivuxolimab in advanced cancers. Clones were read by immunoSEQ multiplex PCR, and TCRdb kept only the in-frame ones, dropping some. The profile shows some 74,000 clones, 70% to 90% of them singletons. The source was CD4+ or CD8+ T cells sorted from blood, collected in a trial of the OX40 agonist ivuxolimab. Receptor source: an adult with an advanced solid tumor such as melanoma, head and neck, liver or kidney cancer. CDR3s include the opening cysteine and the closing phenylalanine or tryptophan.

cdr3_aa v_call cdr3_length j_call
CASSLAAGGLDTQYF TRBV5-4 15 TRBJ2-3
CASSPTGIYEQYF TRBV28 13 .
CASSYSRGDGNTIYF TRBV6-6 15 TRBJ1-3
CASSVGQPSGANVLTF TRBV9 16 TRBJ2-6
CASSVSQGYEQYF TRBV19 13 TRBJ2-7
CASSQGGVQDTQYF TRBV9 14 TRBJ2-3
CAWSVRPYEQYF TRBV30 12 TRBJ2-7
CASSLSGTGELFF TRBV28 13 TRBJ2-2
CASNLGLIKGEQYF TRBV2 14 TRBJ2-7
CAWSASDHNEQFF TRBV30 13 TRBJ2-1
CASSFPDNYGYTF TRBV7-9 13 TRBJ1-2
CASGLVKNTEAFF TRBV12-5 13 TRBJ1-1
CASSPAEAYNEQFF TRBV28 14 TRBJ2-1
CASWVEGLDYEQYF TRBV5-4 14 TRBJ2-7
CASSQGRGEQFF TRBV14 12 TRBJ2-1
CASNPYREETQYF TRBV5-4 13 TRBJ2-5